The present T cell receptor beta chain was sequenced within a study of beta chain features in type 1 diabetes. Study results and limitations: For Type 1 diabetes patients, all four CD4+ subsets carried TCRB CDR3s that were moderately but significantly shorter.

From germline, CDR1 is MGHRA and CDR2 YSYEKL. Trimming at V came to 1 base and at J to 12 bases, leaving 13 bases not matched to a gene. The CDR3 consists of 16 residues. Only a few counts were recorded for this clone. The antigen is unknown. Of the isolated RNA, all was reverse transcribed, and so the sequenced material was expressed TCRB transcripts. This table comes from immunoSEQ multiplex PCR, and its TCRdb copy is limited to in-frame clones, with some not included. The sample has 500,000 to 850,000 clones; 11% to 15% are singletons. The receptor was derived from a man younger than 35 with type 1 diabetes. Sample: naive CD4+ T cells from blood. V usage is TRBV4-1 and J usage is TRBJ1-2; 11 bases are a match to TRBD1. CDR3 in amino acids: CASSQVGDRDRGVNTF. CDR3 DNA: TGCGCCAGCAGCCAAGTTGGGGACCGGGACAGGGGGGTAAACACCTTC.